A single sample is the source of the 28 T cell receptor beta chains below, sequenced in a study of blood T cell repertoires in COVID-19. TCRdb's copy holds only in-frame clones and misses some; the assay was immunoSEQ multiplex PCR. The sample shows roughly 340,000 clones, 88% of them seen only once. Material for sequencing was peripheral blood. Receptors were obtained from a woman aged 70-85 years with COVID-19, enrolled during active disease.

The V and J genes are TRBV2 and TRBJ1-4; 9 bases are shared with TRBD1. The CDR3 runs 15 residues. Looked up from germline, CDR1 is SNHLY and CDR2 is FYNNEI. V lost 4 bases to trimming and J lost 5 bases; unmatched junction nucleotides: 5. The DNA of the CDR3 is TGTGCCAGCAGTGTCGGACAGGGGTCGAATGAAAAACTGTTTTTT. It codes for CASSVGQGSNEKLFF.

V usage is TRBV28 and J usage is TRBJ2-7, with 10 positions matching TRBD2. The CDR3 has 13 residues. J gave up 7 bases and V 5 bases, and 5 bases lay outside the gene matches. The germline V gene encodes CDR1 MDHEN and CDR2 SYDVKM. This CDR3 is CASSIKLAGEQYF. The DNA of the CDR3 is TGTGCCAGCAGTATTAAACTAGCGGGGGAGCAGTACTTC.

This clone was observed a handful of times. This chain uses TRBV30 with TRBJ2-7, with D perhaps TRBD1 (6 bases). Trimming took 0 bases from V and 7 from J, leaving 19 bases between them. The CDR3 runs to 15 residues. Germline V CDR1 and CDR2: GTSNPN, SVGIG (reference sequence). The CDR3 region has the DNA TGTGCCTGGAGTGTACTCGCAGACAGGTTTGGGGAGCAGTACTTC. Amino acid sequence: CAWSVLADRFGEQYF.

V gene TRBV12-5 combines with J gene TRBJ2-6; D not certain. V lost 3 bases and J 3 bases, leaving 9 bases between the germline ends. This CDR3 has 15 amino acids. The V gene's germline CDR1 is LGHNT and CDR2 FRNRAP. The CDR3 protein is CASGLPRVGANVLTF. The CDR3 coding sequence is TGTGCTAGTGGTTTACCCCGGGTTGGGGCCAACGTCCTGACTTTC.

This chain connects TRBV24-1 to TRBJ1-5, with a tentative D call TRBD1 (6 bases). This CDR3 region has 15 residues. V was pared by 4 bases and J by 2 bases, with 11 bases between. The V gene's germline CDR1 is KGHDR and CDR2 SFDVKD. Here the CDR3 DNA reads TGTGCCACCAGTGACGGGGGGCCGGGCAATCAGCCCCAGCATTTT. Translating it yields CATSDGGPGNQPQHF.

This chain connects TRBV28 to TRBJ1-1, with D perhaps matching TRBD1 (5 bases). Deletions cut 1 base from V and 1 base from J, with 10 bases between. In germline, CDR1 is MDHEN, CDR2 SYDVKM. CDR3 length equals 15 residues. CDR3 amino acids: CASSLYETENTEAFF. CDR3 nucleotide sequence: TGTGCCAGCAGTTTATACGAGACAGAGAACACTGAAGCTTTCTTT.

The CDR3 reads CAWGPGRTSSYNEQFF. CDR3 nucleotide sequence: TGTGCCTGGGGACCGGGGAGGACCAGCTCCTACAATGAGCAGTTCTTC. J is TRBJ2-1 and V is TRBV30; D may be TRBD2 (6 bases). The CDR3 has 16 residues. V lost 5 bases and J 0 bases, leaving 17 bases between the germline ends. Germline CDR1 is GTSNPN and CDR2 is SVGIG (reference sequence).

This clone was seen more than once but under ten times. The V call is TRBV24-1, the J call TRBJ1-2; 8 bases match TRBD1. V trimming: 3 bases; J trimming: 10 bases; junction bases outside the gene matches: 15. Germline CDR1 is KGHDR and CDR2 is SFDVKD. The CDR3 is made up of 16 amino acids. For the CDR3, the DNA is TGTGCCACCAGTGATAGGGCGTCAGGGGGCGCGGATGACTACACCTTC. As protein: CATSDRASGGADDYTF.

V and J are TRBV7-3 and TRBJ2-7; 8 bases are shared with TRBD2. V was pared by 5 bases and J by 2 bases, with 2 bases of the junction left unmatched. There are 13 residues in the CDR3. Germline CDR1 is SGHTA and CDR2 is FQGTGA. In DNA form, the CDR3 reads TGTGCCAGCAGCCCCGGGGGGGCCTACGAGCAGTACTTC. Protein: CASSPGGAYEQYF. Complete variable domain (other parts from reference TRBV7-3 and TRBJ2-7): GAGVSQTPSNKVTEKGKYVELRCDPISGHTALYWYRQSLGQGPEFLIYFQGTGAADDSGLPNDRFFAVRPEGSVSTLKIQRTERGDSAVYLCASSPGGAYEQYFGPGTRLTVT.

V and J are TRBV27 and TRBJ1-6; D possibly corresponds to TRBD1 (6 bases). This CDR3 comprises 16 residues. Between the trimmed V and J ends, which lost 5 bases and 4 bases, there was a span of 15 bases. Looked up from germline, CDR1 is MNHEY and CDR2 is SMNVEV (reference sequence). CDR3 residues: CASSGGPPLYNSPLHF. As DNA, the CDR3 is TGTGCCAGCAGTGGGGGCCCCCCCCTTTATAATTCACCCCTCCACTTT.

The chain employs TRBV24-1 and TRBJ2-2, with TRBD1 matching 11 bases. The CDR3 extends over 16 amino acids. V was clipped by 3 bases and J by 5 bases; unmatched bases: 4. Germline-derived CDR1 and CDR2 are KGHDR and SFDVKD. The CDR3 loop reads CATSDPGQGGTGELFF. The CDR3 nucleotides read TGTGCCACCAGTGATCCGGGACAGGGGGGGACCGGGGAGCTGTTTTTT.

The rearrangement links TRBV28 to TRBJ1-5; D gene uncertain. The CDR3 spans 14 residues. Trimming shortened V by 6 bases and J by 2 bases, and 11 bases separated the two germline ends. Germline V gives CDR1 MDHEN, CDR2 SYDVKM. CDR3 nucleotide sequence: TGTGCCAGCAGAGAACGGGGTGGCAATCAGCCCCAGCATTTT. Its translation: CASRERGGNQPQHF.

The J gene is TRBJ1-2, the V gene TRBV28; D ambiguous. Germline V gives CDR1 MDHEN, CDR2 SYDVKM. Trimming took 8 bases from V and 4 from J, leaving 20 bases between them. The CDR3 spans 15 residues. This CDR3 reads CASASPRSSVYGYTF. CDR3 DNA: TGTGCCAGCGCCTCACCAAGGAGTTCGGTCTATGGCTACACCTTC.

The CDR3 DNA reads TGTGCCAGCAGTTACTCGCTGAGGGGCGCGGGATCACCCCTCCACTTT. As protein: CASSYSLRGAGSPLHF. The chain joins TRBV6-5 to TRBJ1-6; D is possibly TRBD1 (5 bases). The V gene lost 0 bases and the J gene lost 10 bases, with 16 bases spanning the gap. The CDR3 has 16 residues. CDR1 and CDR2 from the germline V gene are MNHEY and SVGAGI.

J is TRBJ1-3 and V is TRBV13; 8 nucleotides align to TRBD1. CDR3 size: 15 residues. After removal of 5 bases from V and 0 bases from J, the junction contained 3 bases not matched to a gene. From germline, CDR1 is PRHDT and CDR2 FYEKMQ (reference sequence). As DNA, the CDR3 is TGTGCCAGCAGCCGACAGGGGATCTCTGGAAACACCATATATTTT. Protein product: CASSRQGISGNTIYF.

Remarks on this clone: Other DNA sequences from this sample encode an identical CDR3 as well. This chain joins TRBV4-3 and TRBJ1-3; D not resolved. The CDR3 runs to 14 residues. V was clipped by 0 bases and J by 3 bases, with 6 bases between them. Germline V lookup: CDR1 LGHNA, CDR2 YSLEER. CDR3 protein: CASSQDRSGNTIYF. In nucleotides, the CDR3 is TGCGCCAGCAGCCAAGATAGGAGTGGAAACACCATATATTTT.

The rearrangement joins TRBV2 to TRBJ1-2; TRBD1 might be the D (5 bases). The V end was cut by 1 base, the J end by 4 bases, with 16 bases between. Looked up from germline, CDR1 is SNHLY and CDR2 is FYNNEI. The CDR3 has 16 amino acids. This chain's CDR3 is CASSEGGVQNSYGYTF. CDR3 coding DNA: TGTGCCAGCAGTGAAGGGGGGGTACAGAACAGCTATGGCTACACCTTC.

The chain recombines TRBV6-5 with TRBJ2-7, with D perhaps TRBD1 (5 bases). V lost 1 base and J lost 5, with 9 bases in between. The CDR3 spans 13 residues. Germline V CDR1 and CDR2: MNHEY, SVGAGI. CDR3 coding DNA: TGTGCCAGCAGTTACTTCGGACAAAACGAGCAGTACTTC. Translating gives CASSYFGQNEQYF.

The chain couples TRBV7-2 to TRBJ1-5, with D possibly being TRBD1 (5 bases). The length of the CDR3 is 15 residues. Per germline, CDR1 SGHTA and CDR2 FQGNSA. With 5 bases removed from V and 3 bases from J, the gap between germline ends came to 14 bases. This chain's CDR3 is CASSPLGLINQPQHF. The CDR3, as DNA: TGTGCCAGCAGCCCCCTGGGACTGATCAATCAGCCCCAGCATTTT.

CDR3 residues: CAWSTGQGVNTQYF. Here the CDR3 DNA reads TGTGCCTGGAGTACGGGACAGGGGGTTAATACGCAGTATTTT. This chain links TRBV30 with TRBJ2-3; the match to TRBD1 covers 11 bases. V trimming: 2 bases; J trimming: 7 bases; junction bases outside the gene matches: 5. The CDR3 runs 14 residues. Germline V gene data show CDR1 as GTSNPN and CDR2 as SVGIG (reference sequence).

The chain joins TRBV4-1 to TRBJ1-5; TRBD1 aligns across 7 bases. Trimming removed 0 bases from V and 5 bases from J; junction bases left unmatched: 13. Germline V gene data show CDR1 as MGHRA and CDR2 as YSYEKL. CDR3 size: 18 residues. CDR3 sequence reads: CASSQEWATGTGHQPQHF. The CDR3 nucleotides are TGCGCCAGCAGCCAAGAATGGGCGACAGGGACCGGGCATCAGCCCCAGCATTTT.

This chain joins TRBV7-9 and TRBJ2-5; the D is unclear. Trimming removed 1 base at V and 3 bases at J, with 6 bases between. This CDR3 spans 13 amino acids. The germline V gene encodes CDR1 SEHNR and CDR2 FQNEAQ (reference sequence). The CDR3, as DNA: TGTGCCAGCAGCTTAGGCCCAGAAGAGACCCAGTACTTC. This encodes CASSLGPEETQYF.

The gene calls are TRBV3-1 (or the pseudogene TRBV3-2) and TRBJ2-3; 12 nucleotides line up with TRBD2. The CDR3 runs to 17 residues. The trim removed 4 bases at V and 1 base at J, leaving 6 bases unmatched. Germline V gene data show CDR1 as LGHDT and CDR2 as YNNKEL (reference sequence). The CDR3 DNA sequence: TGTGCCAGCAGCCCGAGGACTAGCGGGGCGGGCACAGATACGCAGTATTTT. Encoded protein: CASSPRTSGAGTDTQYF.

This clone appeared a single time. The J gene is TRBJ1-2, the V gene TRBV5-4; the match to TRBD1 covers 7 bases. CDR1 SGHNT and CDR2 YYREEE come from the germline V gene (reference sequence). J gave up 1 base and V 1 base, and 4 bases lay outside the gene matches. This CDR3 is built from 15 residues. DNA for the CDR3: TGTGCCAGCAGCTTGAACAGGGGCCTTAACTATGGCTACACCTTC. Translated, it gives CASSLNRGLNYGYTF.

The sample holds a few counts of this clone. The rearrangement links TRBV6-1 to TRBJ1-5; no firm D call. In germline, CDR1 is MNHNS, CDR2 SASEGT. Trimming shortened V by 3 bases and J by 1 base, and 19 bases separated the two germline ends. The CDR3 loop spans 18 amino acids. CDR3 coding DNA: TGTGCCAGCAGTGATCAATGGGGAGACGGTGGGAGCAATCAGCCCCAGCATTTT. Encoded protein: CASSDQWGDGGSNQPQHF.

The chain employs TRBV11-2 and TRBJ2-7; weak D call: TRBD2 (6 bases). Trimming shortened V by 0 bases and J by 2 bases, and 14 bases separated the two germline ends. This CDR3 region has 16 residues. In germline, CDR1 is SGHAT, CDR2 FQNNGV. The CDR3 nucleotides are TGTGCCAGCAGCTTAGAAATGGGGGGTCCAACCTACGAGCAGTACTTC. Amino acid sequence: CASSLEMGGPTYEQYF.

The chain's CDR3 is CASSLAPGQGFTEAFF. In nucleotides, the CDR3 is TGCGCCAGCAGCTTGGCTCCGGGACAGGGCTTCACTGAAGCTTTCTTT. This sequence joins TRBV5-1 and TRBJ1-1; 9 nucleotides align to TRBD1. The germline V gene encodes CDR1 SGHRS and CDR2 YFSETQ. CDR3 size: 16 residues. Trimming cost V 0 bases and J 4 bases; bases outside gene matches: 7.

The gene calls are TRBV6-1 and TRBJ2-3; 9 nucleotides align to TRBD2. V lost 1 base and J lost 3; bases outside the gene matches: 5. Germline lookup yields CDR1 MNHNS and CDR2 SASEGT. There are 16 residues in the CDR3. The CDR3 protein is CASSEVSGGWTDTQYF. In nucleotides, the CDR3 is TGTGCCAGCAGTGAAGTAAGCGGGGGGTGGACAGATACGCAGTATTTT.